This TCR beta chain was found in a study of T cell responses to AZD1222 COVID-19 vaccine. Method: immunoSEQ multiplex PCR; TCRdb's copy keeps in-frame clones and lacks some. Of 150,000 to 200,000 clones listed, around 93% are singletons. The germline V gene has CDR1 SGHTA and CDR2 FQGTGA. Trimming took 5 bases from V and 9 from J; bases not matched to a gene: 3. This CDR3 comprises 13 residues. V usage is TRBV7-3 and J usage is TRBJ2-1, with 11 bases that match TRBD2. This sequence was found in an adult in good health. Specimen: peripheral blood, collected on day 0 of AZD1222 vaccination. This CDR3 reads CASSQTSGIEQFF. The CDR3 region has the DNA TGTGCCAGCAGCCAGACTAGCGGGATTGAGCAGTTCTTC.